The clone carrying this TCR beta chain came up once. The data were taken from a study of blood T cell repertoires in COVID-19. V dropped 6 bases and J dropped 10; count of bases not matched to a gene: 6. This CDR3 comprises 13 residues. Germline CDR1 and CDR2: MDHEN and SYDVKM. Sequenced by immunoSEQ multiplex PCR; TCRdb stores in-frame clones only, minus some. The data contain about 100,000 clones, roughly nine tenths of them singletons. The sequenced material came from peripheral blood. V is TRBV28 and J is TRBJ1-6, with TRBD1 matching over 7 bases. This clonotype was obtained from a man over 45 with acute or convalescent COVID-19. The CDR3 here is CASRGQFGSPLHF. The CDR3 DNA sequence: TGTGCCAGCAGGGGACAGTTTGGATCACCCCTCCACTTT.